This TCR beta chain was documented in a study of T cells in Graves' hyperthyroidism and ophthalmopathy. Looking at the study overall: The blood sample was taken at first diagnosis, before treatment began.

Researchers took RNA transcripts and amplified the TCR beta CDR3 regions from them. A first-round RT-PCR of the TCR CDR3 used the HTBI primer set. TCRdb redid the calling of the multiplex PCR reads with MiXCR, one entry per CDR3 protein. The data hold hundreds of thousands of distinct CDR3 sequences, with more than 30% observed a single time. The CDR3 totals 12 residues. The germline CDR1 and CDR2 sequences are WNHNN and SYGVQD (reference sequence). V dropped 3 bases and J dropped 2 bases, with 5 bases sitting between them. In this sample, this clonotype turned up many times. Its specificity is unknown. Overall study findings and caveats: Clonotypes that were expanded in thyroid above 0.001 mostly appeared in blood too.

Input material: blood. The source is a man aged 18 to 30 with Graves' hyperthyroidism. The chain links TRBV10-1 to TRBJ2-7; D gene unclear. CDR3 sequence reads: CASSDRAYEQYF. CDR3 nucleotide sequence: TGCGCCAGCAGTGACCGAGCCTACGAGCAGTACTTC.